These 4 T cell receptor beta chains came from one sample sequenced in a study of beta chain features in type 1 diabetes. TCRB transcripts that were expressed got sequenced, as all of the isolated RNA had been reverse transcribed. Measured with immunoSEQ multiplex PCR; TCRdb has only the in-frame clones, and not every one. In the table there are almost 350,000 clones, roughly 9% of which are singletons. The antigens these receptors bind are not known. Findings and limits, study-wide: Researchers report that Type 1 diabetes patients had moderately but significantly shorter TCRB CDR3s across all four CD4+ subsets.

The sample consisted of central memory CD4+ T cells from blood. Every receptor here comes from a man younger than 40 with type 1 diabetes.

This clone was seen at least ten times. This chain's CDR3 is CASSQVAGAHMNTEAFF. The CDR3 coding sequence is TGCGCCAGCAGCCAAGTCGCGGGGGCCCACATGAACACTGAAGCTTTCTTT. V and J are TRBV4-3 and TRBJ1-1, with D perhaps matching TRBD1 (6 bases). Trimming left V 1 base short and J 0 bases short, with 15 bases between. This CDR3 has 17 amino acids. Germline V lookup: CDR1 LGHNA, CDR2 YSLEER.

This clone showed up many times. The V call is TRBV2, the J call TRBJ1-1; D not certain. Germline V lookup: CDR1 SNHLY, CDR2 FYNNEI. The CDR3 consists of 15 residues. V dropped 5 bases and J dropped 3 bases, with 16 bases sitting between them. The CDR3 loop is CASSLGDLGYTEAFF. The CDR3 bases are TGTGCCAGCAGTCTCGGGGATCTGGGGTACACTGAAGCTTTCTTT.

CDR3 sequence: CASSPTFGQGSYEQYF. CDR3 nucleotide sequence: TGTGCCAGCAGTCCTACTTTCGGACAGGGGTCCTACGAGCAGTACTTC. The chain is built from TRBV6-6 and TRBJ2-7; the match to TRBD1 covers 9 bases. The CDR3 is made up of 16 amino acids. J lost 1 base, V lost 5 bases, and 9 bases had no gene match. Germline values: CDR1 MNHNY, CDR2 SVGAGI (reference sequence).

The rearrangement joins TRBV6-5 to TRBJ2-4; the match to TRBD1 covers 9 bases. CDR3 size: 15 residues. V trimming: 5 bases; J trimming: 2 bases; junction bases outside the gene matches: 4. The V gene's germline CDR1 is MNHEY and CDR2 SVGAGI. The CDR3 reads CASSRGQGTKNIQYF. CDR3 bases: TGTGCCAGCAGTCGGGGACAGGGAACCAAAAACATTCAGTACTTC.